This is a list of T cell receptor beta chains from one sample in a study of shared clonotypes between healthy human individuals. The protocol was immunoSEQ multiplex PCR, while the TCRdb copy is restricted to in-frame clones and leaves out a portion. There are fewer than 1.6 million clones in the sample; about 98.5% occur only once, and about 0.4% lies in the top ten. Sequencing used naive CD4+ T cells sorted from blood. These receptors all come from a man between 25 and 39 years old in good health. Each CDR3 is given with its conserved first and last residue. The D gene is left open where the match is weak. Rows give clone size only sometimes, using once, few, many, or a class for an expanded clone.

J: TRBJ2-1; D: TRBD2; V: TRBV9; size: -; DNA: TGTGCCAGCACCGCGACTAGCGGGAGTCAAAATGAGCAGTTCTTC; CDR3: CASTATSGSQNEQFF
J: TRBJ1-5; D: -; V: TRBV6-1; size: -; DNA: TGTGCCAGCTGTTGGCCAAATCAGCCCCAGCATTTT; CDR3: CASCWPNQPQHF
J: TRBJ2-1; D: TRBD2; V: TRBV6-5; size: once; DNA: TGTGCCAGCAGATACACTAGCGGGACATTTGATGAGCAGTTCTTC; CDR3: CASRYTSGTFDEQFF
J: TRBJ2-7; D: -; V: TRBV14; size: once; DNA: TGTGCCAGCAGCCCGCGGACAGTCAACTCCTACGAGCAGTACTTC; CDR3: CASSPRTVNSYEQYF
J: TRBJ1-5; D: -; V: TRBV2; size: -; DNA: TGTGCCAGCAGTGACAGGTATAGCAATCAGCCCCAGCATTTT; CDR3: CASSDRYSNQPQHF
J: TRBJ2-1; D: -; V: TRBV28; size: -; DNA: TGTGCCAGCAGTTTAAGAGGACGGACGCGAAATGAGCAGTTCTTC; CDR3: CASSLRGRTRNEQFF
J: TRBJ2-1; D: -; V: TRBV7-3; size: -; DNA: TGTGCCAGCAGGGCGGGGTCGGGGATTCAATCCTACAATGAGCAGTTCTTC; CDR3: CASRAGSGIQSYNEQFF
J: TRBJ2-1; D: TRBD2; V: TRBV10-2; size: -; DNA: TGCGCCAGCAGTGATATGGTGATTTTAACTAGCGGCAACAATGAGCAGTTCTTC; CDR3: CASSDMVILTSGNNEQFF
J: TRBJ2-2; D: -; V: TRBV5-1; size: -; DNA: TGCGCCAGCAGCTTGGGGGAGGCGAACACCGGGGAGCTGTTTTTT; CDR3: CASSLGEANTGELFF
J: TRBJ2-7; D: -; V: TRBV5-1; size: few; DNA: TGCGCCAGCAGCTTGGGAGGCTACGAGCAGTACTTC; CDR3: CASSLGGYEQYF
J: TRBJ2-2; D: -; V: TRBV18; size: -; DNA: TGTGCCAGCTCACCGAGGTCAGCGAACACCGGGGAGCTGTTTTTT; CDR3: CASSPRSANTGELFF
J: TRBJ2-3; D: -; V: TRBV19; size: -; DNA: TGTGCCAGTAGTGGCAGCGGTTGGAGGACTAGCACAGATACGCAGTATTTT; CDR3: CASSGSGWRTSTDTQYF
J: TRBJ2-5; D: -; V: TRBV27; size: -; DNA: TGTGCCAGCCCCTGGGGGGAGACCCAGTACTTC; CDR3: CASPWGETQYF
J: TRBJ2-1; D: TRBD2; V: TRBV9; size: -; DNA: TGTGCCAGCAGCGTACTCTCCTCGGGACTAGCCGGGGATGAGCAGTTCTTC; CDR3: CASSVLSSGLAGDEQFF
J: TRBJ1-2; D: -; V: TRBV28; size: -; DNA: TGTGCCAGCAGCTCTGGGGACAAGGTCCCCTTTGACTATGGCTACACCTTC; CDR3: CASSSGDKVPFDYGYTF
J: TRBJ2-2; D: -; V: TRBV9; size: -; DNA: TGTGCCAGCAGCGTGATATCTGGTGGGGCCGGGGAGCTGTTTTTT; CDR3: CASSVISGGAGELFF
J: TRBJ2-1; D: -; V: TRBV5-4; size: -; DNA: TGTGCCAGCAGTAAGGAGGCGACCTCCTACAATGAGCAGTTCTTC; CDR3: CASSKEATSYNEQFF
J: TRBJ2-3; D: -; V: TRBV5-4; size: -; DNA: TGTGCCAGCAGCTTGCCCGGGATTCAAGGCACAGATACGCAGTATTTT; CDR3: CASSLPGIQGTDTQYF
J: TRBJ1-5; D: TRBD1; V: TRBV5-5; size: -; DNA: TGTGCCAGCAGCTTCCGGGACAGGGATCAGCCCCAGCATTTT; CDR3: CASSFRDRDQPQHF
J: TRBJ2-7; D: -; V: TRBV11-2; size: -; DNA: TGTGCCAGCAGCCCTAGGGGGGGCGGCCTCGACGAGCAGTACTTC; CDR3: CASSPRGGGLDEQYF
J: TRBJ2-7; D: TRBD2; V: TRBV7-9; size: -; DNA: TGTGCCAGCAGCTCCCAGCGGGAGGGGTATTACGAGCAGTACTTC; CDR3: CASSSQREGYYEQYF
J: TRBJ2-1; D: TRBD2; V: TRBV4-1; size: -; DNA: TGCGCCAGCAGCCTGGGACTAGCGGGAAGGGGTGAGCAGTTCTTC; CDR3: CASSLGLAGRGEQFF
J: TRBJ2-3; D: TRBD1; V: TRBV6-6; size: -; DNA: TGTGCCAGCAGTTCTCCGGGACAGGACACAGATACGCAGTATTTT; CDR3: CASSSPGQDTDTQYF
J: TRBJ1-1; D: -; V: TRBV28; size: -; DNA: TGTGCCAGCAGTCCCTATCGAGGCAGTGGGAACACTGAAGCTTTCTTT; CDR3: CASSPYRGSGNTEAFF
J: TRBJ2-7; D: -; V: TRBV5-1; size: -; DNA: TGCGCCAGCAGAATGGGTTTTGGTACCTCCTACGAGCAGTACTTC; CDR3: CASRMGFGTSYEQYF
J: TRBJ1-4; D: -; V: TRBV18; size: -; DNA: TGTGCCAGCTCACCCCAGGGCGATGAAAAACTGTTTTTT; CDR3: CASSPQGDEKLFF
J: TRBJ2-3; D: TRBD2; V: TRBV5-4; size: once; DNA: TGTGCCAGCAGCGGGGGACTAGCGGGAGGGCGACATTTT; CDR3: CASSGGLAGGRHF
J: TRBJ1-2; D: -; V: TRBV2; size: -; DNA: TGTGCCAGCAGTGAACCGAGAGGAGGGTCGAATGGCTACACCTTC; CDR3: CASSEPRGGSNGYTF
J: TRBJ2-7; D: TRBD2; V: TRBV18; size: -; DNA: TGTGCCAGCTCACCCCTAGGGACTAGAGGGGGCGAGCAGTACTTC; CDR3: CASSPLGTRGGEQYF
J: TRBJ2-3; D: -; V: TRBV29-1; size: -; DNA: TGCAGCGTTGAAGATACAGGTTCTAGCACAGATACGCAGTATTTT; CDR3: CSVEDTGSSTDTQYF
J: TRBJ2-7; D: TRBD2; V: TRBV10-3; size: -; DNA: TGTGCCACCAAGGACTCCGGGACTAGCGGGAGCTACGAGCAGTACTTC; CDR3: CATKDSGTSGSYEQYF
J: TRBJ1-1; D: TRBD1; V: TRBV11-2; size: -; DNA: TGTGCCAGCAGCTTAGCGGACAGGGGGTACACTGAAGCTTTCTTT; CDR3: CASSLADRGYTEAFF
J: TRBJ1-1; D: -; V: TRBV18; size: -; DNA: TGTGCCAGCTCCTTGACGGGTACTGAAGCTTTCTTT; CDR3: CASSLTGTEAFF
J: TRBJ2-7; D: -; V: TRBV5-1; size: once; DNA: TGCGCCAGCAGCTGGGGAGACCCAAACCGGCCCTACGAGCAGTACTTC; CDR3: CASSWGDPNRPYEQYF
J: TRBJ2-1; D: TRBD2; V: TRBV11-2; size: -; DNA: TGTGCCAGCAGCTTACTCCCAGGAGCGGGAGGTATTTACAATGAGCAGTTCTTC; CDR3: CASSLLPGAGGIYNEQFF
J: TRBJ2-7; D: -; V: TRBV10-1; size: -; DNA: TGCGCCAGCAGGTTCGGGGGGCGGTACGAGCAGTACTTC; CDR3: CASRFGGRYEQYF
J: TRBJ1-1; D: -; V: TRBV28; size: -; DNA: TGTGCCAGCAGTTTAGGGCGGACCTTTAACACTGAAGCTTTCTTT; CDR3: CASSLGRTFNTEAFF
J: TRBJ2-7; D: TRBD2; V: TRBV10-3; size: -; DNA: TGTGCCATCAGATCCACTCTAGCGGGAGTGGTTGAGCAGTACTTC; CDR3: CAIRSTLAGVVEQYF
J: TRBJ2-2; D: -; V: TRBV18; size: -; DNA: TGTGCCAGCTCTTCGACAAGACAGACCACCGGGGAGCTGTTTTTT; CDR3: CASSSTRQTTGELFF
J: TRBJ1-2; D: -; V: TRBV29-1; size: -; DNA: TGCAGCGTTGAAGAGGACAGCTACTATGGCTACACCTTC; CDR3: CSVEEDSYYGYTF
J: TRBJ2-7; D: -; V: TRBV29-1; size: -; DNA: TGCAGCACTGTACAGGGTTCCTACGAGCAGTACTTC; CDR3: CSTVQGSYEQYF
J: TRBJ2-1; D: -; V: TRBV7-2; size: few; DNA: TGTGCCAGCAGCTTTCGGGGAATTCAGTTCTTC; CDR3: CASSFRGIQFF
J: TRBJ2-1; D: -; V: TRBV11-2; size: -; DNA: TGTGCCAGCAGCTTGACGAGACTAGTGGTTGAGCAGTTCTTC; CDR3: CASSLTRLVVEQFF
J: TRBJ1-2; D: -; V: TRBV7-9; size: -; DNA: TGTGCCAGCAGCTTGAATATGGGCTACACCTTC; CDR3: CASSLNMGYTF
J: TRBJ2-4; D: TRBD1; V: TRBV10-3; size: once; DNA: TGTGCCATCAGTCCCCGGGACAGCAAAAACATTCAGTACTTC; CDR3: CAISPRDSKNIQYF
J: TRBJ2-1; D: TRBD2; V: TRBV5-1; size: -; DNA: TGCGCCAGCAGCTTATCCAGCGGGAGGATCAATGAGCAGTTCTTC; CDR3: CASSLSSGRINEQFF
J: TRBJ2-1; D: TRBD2; V: TRBV10-2; size: once; DNA: TGCGCCAGCAGTGAGGGACTAGCGGGAGGTGAGCAGTTCTTC; CDR3: CASSEGLAGGEQFF
J: TRBJ2-7; D: TRBD2; V: TRBV2; size: -; DNA: TGTGCCAGCCGGACTAGTAGCTACGAGCAGTACTTC; CDR3: CASRTSSYEQYF
J: TRBJ2-1; D: -; V: TRBV5-1; size: -; DNA: TGCGCCAGCAGCTTGGTTCAGGGCGCCTTTGGGCTTTACAATGAGCAGTTCTTC; CDR3: CASSLVQGAFGLYNEQFF
J: TRBJ2-3; D: -; V: TRBV29-1; size: -; DNA: TGCAGCGTTGGGCGAGTGGCAGGGGCGATAGATACGCAGTATTTT; CDR3: CSVGRVAGAIDTQYF
J: TRBJ1-2; D: -; V: TRBV6-1; size: once; DNA: TGTGCCAGCAGTGAATTACAGGGAAACTATGGCTACACCTTC; CDR3: CASSELQGNYGYTF